A single sample is the source of the 17 T cell receptor beta chains below, sequenced in a study of shared clonotypes between healthy human individuals. CD45RO-negative cells were positively selected for CCR7, leaving out terminally differentiated effector memory CD45RA+ cells. TCRdb keeps only in-frame clones here, not all; method: immunoSEQ multiplex PCR. Seen here are about 820,000 clones, 80% to 95% observed once, and the top ten hold 24%. The specimen was naive CD8+ T cells sorted from blood. Receptors were obtained from a man in his thirties or forties in good health.

This clone was found once. V usage is TRBV9 and J usage is TRBJ2-7, with 8 positions matching TRBD2. The trim removed 3 bases at V and 5 bases at J, leaving 10 bases unmatched. Germline-derived CDR1 and CDR2 are SGDLS and YYNGEE. This CDR3 contains 15 residues. The DNA for the CDR3 is TGTGCCAGCAGCGGACCTGTAGCGGGAAACCACGAGCAGTACTTC. Protein sequence: CASSGPVAGNHEQYF.

This clone is a singleton in its sample. V gene TRBV27 combines with J gene TRBJ2-7, with a possible D match to TRBD2 (6 bases). Germline V CDR1 and CDR2: MNHEY, SMNVEV (reference sequence). The length of the CDR3 is 15 residues. With 5 bases removed from V and 4 bases from J, the gap between germline ends came to 18 bases. The CDR3 nucleotides read TGTGCCAGCAGTACCGGTGGGACTGGAGTTTACGAGCAGTACTTC. This sequence encodes CASSTGGTGVYEQYF.

This rearrangement joins TRBV11-2 to TRBJ1-3; a weak D match, TRBD1 (6 bases). Germline V CDR1 and CDR2: SGHAT, FQNNGV. CDR3 length: 18 amino acids. The V gene lost 6 bases and the J gene lost 1 base, with 22 bases spanning the gap. DNA for the CDR3: TGTGCCAGCAGTAAGTCCCCACCCGGGACAATTTCTGGAAACACCATATATTTT. Its protein is CASSKSPPGTISGNTIYF. The whole variable domain, remainder taken from reference TRBV11-2 and TRBJ1-3, is EAGVAQSPRYKIIEKRQSVAFWCNPISGHATLYWYQQILGQGPKLLIQFQNNGVVDDSQLPKDRFSAERLKGVDSTLKIQPAKLEDSAVYLCASSKSPPGTISGNTIYFGEGSWLTVV.

The J gene is TRBJ2-7, the V gene TRBV4-1; D uncertain. The V and J ends lost 0 bases and 5 bases respectively, with 5 bases between them. The CDR3 spans 12 residues. Germline V gene sequence: CDR1 MGHRA, CDR2 YSYEKL. For the CDR3, the DNA is TGCGCCAGCAGCCAAGAGCAAGACGAGCAGTACTTC. It encodes CASSQEQDEQYF.

The chain employs TRBV2 and TRBJ2-1; a possible D gene is TRBD2 (6 bases). Deletions cut 5 bases from V and 7 bases from J, with 15 bases between. CDR1 is SNHLY, CDR2 FYNNEI, per germline. The CDR3 length is 14 residues. The CDR3 sequence: CASSRGLGKNEQFF. The CDR3 DNA is TGTGCCAGCAGTAGGGGACTTGGTAAGAATGAGCAGTTCTTC. The full variable domain, rest sourced from reference TRBV2 and TRBJ2-1, is EPEVTQTPSHQVTQMGQEVILRCVPISNHLYFYWYRQILGQKVEFLVSFYNNEISEKSEIFDDQFSVERPDGSNFTLKIRSTKLEDSAMYFCASSRGLGKNEQFFGPGTRLTVL.

The chain has TRBV7-6 and TRBJ2-7; possibly TRBD2 for D (6 bases). CDR1 is SGHVS and CDR2 is FNYEAQ in the germline V gene. The V end lost 4 bases, the J end lost 4 bases, and 14 bases lay between the germline ends. This CDR3 has 14 amino acids. In nucleotides, the CDR3 is TGTGCCAGCAGCTCCGGGACTCGAGCGTACGAGCAGTACTTC. It codes for CASSSGTRAYEQYF.

The chain uses TRBV9 and TRBJ2-5, with D perhaps TRBD2 (6 bases). The V and J ends lost 3 bases and 3 bases respectively, with 24 bases between them. The CDR3 is 18 amino acids. Germline V gives CDR1 SGDLS, CDR2 YYNGEE. CDR3 nucleotide sequence: TGTGCCAGCAGCGGCCGGGCCTACGACGTTAGCGGAAAAGAGACCCAGTACTTC. The encoded protein is CASSGRAYDVSGKETQYF.

This clone is a singleton in its sample. The chain is built from TRBV7-9 and TRBJ2-2; 7 bases align to TRBD1. The CDR3 has 17 residues. Looked up from germline, CDR1 is SEHNR and CDR2 is FQNEAQ (reference sequence). V dropped 6 bases and J dropped 0; count of bases not matched to a gene: 10. The CDR3 nucleotides are TGTGCCAGCAGACCTCGACAGGGTGGGGCGAACACCGGGGAGCTGTTTTTT. This sequence encodes CASRPRQGGANTGELFF.

With respect to this clone: In the same sample, other DNA sequences code for this CDR3. The chain uses TRBV4-1 and TRBJ2-7; TRBD2 matches 12 bases. Germline trimming cut 3 bases from V and 2 bases from J; bases unmatched to any gene: 5. Germline values: CDR1 MGHRA, CDR2 YSYEKL. The length of the CDR3 is 16 residues. The CDR3 spells CASSQGLAGGAYEQYF. The CDR3 nucleotides read TGCGCCAGCAGCCAGGGTCTAGCGGGAGGGGCCTACGAGCAGTACTTC.

This chain joins TRBV19 and TRBJ2-7, with 8 bases aligning to TRBD1. V dropped 5 bases and J dropped 5; count of bases not matched to a gene: 14. The germline CDR1 and CDR2 sequences are LNHDA and SQIVND (reference sequence). The CDR3 extends over 16 amino acids. The CDR3 DNA sequence: TGTGCCAGTAGTTCGACCTTTGGACAGGGCGTGAACGAGCAGTACTTC. It encodes CASSSTFGQGVNEQYF.

The J gene is TRBJ1-1, the V gene TRBV7-2; 8 nucleotides agree with TRBD1. In germline, CDR1 is SGHTA, CDR2 FQGNSA. The J segment lost 7 bases and the V segment lost 5 bases, leaving 15 bases of the junction unmatched. This CDR3 is 16 amino acids long. CDR3 protein: CASSPSAGDRYVEAFF. DNA for the CDR3: TGTGCCAGCAGCCCCTCTGCGGGGGACAGGTACGTTGAAGCTTTCTTT.

The chain employs TRBV4-1 and TRBJ2-7, with D perhaps matching TRBD2 (6 bases). V dropped 2 bases and J dropped 1 base, with 18 bases sitting between them. Looked up from germline, CDR1 is MGHRA and CDR2 is YSYEKL. The CDR3 loop spans 17 amino acids. CDR3 residues: CASSQRQTGAKSYEQYF. Written as DNA, the CDR3 is TGCGCCAGCAGCCAACGCCAGACGGGAGCAAAGTCCTACGAGCAGTACTTC.

The chain is built from TRBV11-2 and TRBJ2-7, with no clear D. CDR1 and CDR2 (germline): SGHAT, FQNNGV. Trimming shortened V by 3 bases and J by 2 bases, and 17 bases separated the two germline ends. The CDR3 totals 16 residues. The chain's CDR3 is CASSLKAAVSTYEQYF. For the CDR3, the DNA is TGTGCCAGCAGCTTGAAGGCAGCTGTCTCAACCTACGAGCAGTACTTC.

On this clone itself: Other DNA sequences in this sample translate to the same CDR3. The CDR3 spells CASSQDSGNYNEQFF. CDR3 nucleotide sequence: TGCGCCAGCAGCCAAGATAGCGGGAATTACAATGAGCAGTTCTTC. The J gene is TRBJ2-1, the V gene TRBV4-1, with 8 nucleotides matching TRBD2. The V segment lost 0 bases and the J segment 4 bases; nucleotides outside the gene matches: 2. Germline CDR1 MGHRA, CDR2 YSYEKL. The CDR3 extends over 15 amino acids.

The chain employs TRBV5-6 and TRBJ2-7; tentatively, D is TRBD1 (5 bases). Germline lookup yields CDR1 SGHDT and CDR2 YYEEEE. The CDR3 contains 11 residues. The V end was cut by 5 bases, the J end by 7 bases, with 10 bases between. The CDR3 loop is CASSWGPEQYF. In DNA form, the CDR3 reads TGTGCCAGCAGTTGGGGCCCTGAGCAGTACTTC.

The chain carries TRBV28 and TRBJ1-2; D call uncertain. Germline CDR1 reads MDHEN; CDR2 reads SYDVKM. The CDR3 is 17 amino acids. V was pared by 2 bases and J by 0 bases, with 16 bases between. CDR3 nucleotides: TGTGCCAGCAGTTTAAGAAGACTCCTAAGAACTAACTATGGCTACACCTTC. Translated: CASSLRRLLRTNYGYTF.

The chain couples TRBV7-2 to TRBJ2-1, with D possibly being TRBD1 (6 bases). The germline CDR1 and CDR2 sequences are SGHTA and FQGNSA. Trimming took 2 bases from V and 4 from J, leaving 6 bases between them. This CDR3 contains 13 residues. The CDR3 spells CASSLQGYNEQFF. DNA for the CDR3: TGTGCCAGCAGCTTACAGGGGTACAATGAGCAGTTCTTC. The complete variable domain, with remaining parts taken from reference TRBV7-2 and TRBJ2-1, reads GAGVSQSPSNKVTEKGKDVELRCDPISGHTALYWYRQSLGQGLEFLIYFQGNSAPDKSGLPSDRFSAERTGGSVSTLTIQRTQQEDSAVYLCASSLQGYNEQFFGPGTRLTVL.